The next 28 T cell receptor beta chains were all read from a single sample in a study of CD8 T cells in Susac syndrome. Random hexamers were used to reverse transcribe the RNA input (about 0.5 to 1 ug). Each CDR3 protein gets one entry after TCRdb re-called the immunoSEQ multiplex PCR reads with MiXCR. The table shows around 140,000 distinct CDR3 sequences, with approximately 95% occurring only once. Sequenced material: CD4+ T cells from PBMCs. The receptor set was obtained from a human donor with Susac syndrome.

V usage is TRBV19 and J usage is TRBJ1-5; D uncertain. Trimming cost V 10 bases and J 6 bases, with 19 bases left between them. Germline V gene sequence: CDR1 LNHDA, CDR2 SQIVND (reference sequence). The CDR3 spans 14 residues. CDR3 nucleotides: TGTGCCACACACTGGGTGCCTAGTGGTCAGCCCCAGCATTTT. Protein: CATHWVPSGQPQHF. The full variable domain, in which reference TRBV19 and TRBJ1-5 provide the parts outside the CDR3, is DGGITQSPKYLFRKEGQNVTLSCEQNLNHDAMYWYRQDPGQGLRLIYYSQIVNDFQKGDIAEGYSVSREKKESFPLTVTSAQKNPTAFYLCATHWVPSGQPQHFGDGTRLSIL.

The chain employs TRBV20-1 and TRBJ2-3; D might be TRBD2 (5 bases). The V gene's germline CDR1 is DFQATT and CDR2 SNEGSKA (reference sequence). The ends were cut back, 5 bases at V and 2 bases at J, with 11 bases in the middle. The CDR3 spans 13 residues. CDR3 nucleotides: TGCAGTGCTGGGCGGGTAGACACAGATACGCAGTATTTT. It encodes CSAGRVDTDTQYF.

The gene calls are TRBV20-1 and TRBJ1-2, with 7 bases that match TRBD1. Trimming cost V 6 bases and J 4 bases; bases outside gene matches: 11. Germline V gene data show CDR1 as DFQATT and CDR2 as SNEGSKA (reference sequence). The CDR3 is 14 residues long. CDR3 in DNA: TGCAGTGCGGGGAAGGGACAGACCTCCTATGGCTACACCTTC. It codes for CSAGKGQTSYGYTF.

The DNA of the CDR3 is TGTGCCAGCAGACCCACTAGCACAGATACGCAGTATTTT. It encodes CASRPTSTDTQYF. The V call is TRBV7-2, the J call TRBJ2-3; D is unresolved. The CDR3 contains 13 residues. Germline CDR1 and CDR2: SGHTA and FQGNSA. Trimming removed 6 bases from V and 0 bases from J, with 7 bases in between.

The chain combines TRBV4-1 with TRBJ2-3; D uncertain. Germline CDR1 MGHRA, CDR2 YSYEKL. CDR3 length equals 15 residues. Trimming stripped 1 base from V and 5 bases from J, with 13 bases between. Here the CDR3 reads CASSQAGFSGDTQYF. The CDR3 bases are TGCGCCAGCAGCCAAGCTGGGTTTTCGGGAGATACGCAGTATTTT.

The DNA of the CDR3 is TGTGCCAGCACCAGGGGGCGAGGAGACGCCAGCGGGGAGCTGTTTTTT. The encoded protein is CASTRGRGDASGELFF. The chain is built from TRBV7-9 and TRBJ2-2; 8 bases agree with TRBD1. CDR1 and CDR2 from the germline V gene are SEHNR and FQNEAQ (reference sequence). The CDR3 has 16 amino acids. V was clipped by 7 bases and J by 7 bases; unmatched bases: 14. Complete variable domain (other parts from reference TRBV7-9 and TRBJ2-2): DTGVSQNPRHKITKRGQNVTFRCDPISEHNRLYWYRQTLGQGPEFLTYFQNEAQLEKSRLLSDRFSAERPKGSFSTLEIQRTEQGDSAMYLCASTRGRGDASGELFFGEGSRLTVL.

J is TRBJ1-1 and V is TRBV20-1; D is uncertain. Germline V gene sequence: CDR1 DFQATT, CDR2 SNEGSKA (reference sequence). This CDR3 has 11 amino acids. V was shortened by 2 bases and J by 6 bases, with 7 bases between the two germline ends. CDR3 region: CSARHSSEAFF. For the CDR3, the DNA is TGCAGTGCTAGACACAGCTCTGAAGCTTTCTTT.

This rearrangement joins TRBV4-1 to TRBJ2-2; a weak D match, TRBD1 (6 bases). The germline gives CDR1 MGHRA, CDR2 YSYEKL. This CDR3 spans 14 amino acids. Trimming removed 1 base from V and 4 bases from J, with 7 bases in between. The CDR3 DNA sequence: TGCGCCAGCAGCCAAGGGACAGCCACCGGGGAGCTGTTTTTT. It is translated as CASSQGTATGELFF.

The chain uses TRBV29-1 and TRBJ2-5; the D is unclear. This CDR3 region has 12 residues. V gave up 4 bases and J gave up 5 bases, with 11 bases separating them. In germline, CDR1 is SQVTM, CDR2 ANQGSEA. The CDR3 spells CSVGAYRETQYF. The DNA for the CDR3 is TGCAGCGTTGGGGCCTATAGGGAGACCCAGTACTTC.

The chain employs TRBV20-1 and TRBJ1-2; the D is unclear. V was clipped by 4 bases and J by 0 bases, with 12 bases between them. Germline V gene data show CDR1 as DFQATT and CDR2 as SNEGSKA (reference sequence). The CDR3 is 14 amino acids. The CDR3: CSAMTLTTNYGYTF. The CDR3 DNA follows: TGCAGTGCTATGACCCTGACTACTAACTATGGCTACACCTTC.

The gene calls are TRBV13 and TRBJ2-1, with D possibly being TRBD2 (5 bases). Trimming pared 0 bases from V and 9 bases from J, leaving 12 bases between. CDR3 length: 14 residues. The germline V gene has CDR1 PRHDT and CDR2 FYEKMQ (reference sequence). CDR3 sequence reads: CASSLGPKEGEQFF. CDR3 in DNA: TGTGCCAGCAGCTTAGGGCCCAAAGAGGGTGAGCAGTTCTTC.

The chain couples TRBV28 to TRBJ2-6; D remains ambiguous. The CDR3 runs to 15 residues. Germline CDR1 is MDHEN and CDR2 is SYDVKM. V lost 5 bases to trimming and J lost 0 bases, with 8 bases between them. As DNA, the CDR3 is TGTGCCAGCAGTGCCGGGTCCTCTGGGGCCAACGTCCTGACTTTC. Its protein is CASSAGSSGANVLTF. Filled out from reference TRBV28 and TRBJ2-6, the complete variable domain reads DVKVTQSSRYLVKRTGEKVFLECVQDMDHENMFWYRQDPGLGLRLIYFSYDVKMKEKGDIPEGYSVSREKKERFSLILESASTNQTSMYLCASSAGSSGANVLTFGAGSRLTVL.

J is TRBJ1-3 and V is TRBV7-9; D perhaps matches TRBD1 (5 bases). Germline values: CDR1 SEHNR, CDR2 FQNEAQ (reference sequence). The length of the CDR3 is 15 residues. Trimming stripped 5 bases from V and 4 bases from J, with 15 bases between. The CDR3 here is CASSRDGRSGNTIYF. Here the CDR3 DNA reads TGTGCCAGCAGCCGGGACGGGCGCTCAGGAAACACCATATATTTT.

The chain has TRBV7-6 and TRBJ1-1; D is unresolved. The V end was cut by 3 bases, the J end by 0 bases, with 11 bases between. CDR3 length equals 15 residues. Germline V gives CDR1 SGHVS, CDR2 FNYEAQ. CDR3 sequence: CASSFVKGMNTEAFF. CDR3 bases: TGTGCCAGCAGCTTTGTTAAGGGAATGAACACTGAAGCTTTCTTT.

This clonotype was counted only a few times. V is TRBV6-2 or TRBV6-3 and J is TRBJ2-1, with 7 bases aligning to TRBD2. The germline V gene encodes CDR1 MNHEY and CDR2 SVGEGT. The CDR3 extends over 14 amino acids. Unmatched junction bases numbered 12, after V lost 8 bases and J lost 8 bases. In nucleotides, the CDR3 is TGTGCCAGCGCCCCCCGGCTGGGAGGGGATGAGCAGTTCTTC. It specifies CASAPRLGGDEQFF.

This sequence joins TRBV18 and TRBJ2-5; the D gene is possibly TRBD1 (6 bases). This CDR3 is built from 14 residues. The germline CDR1 and CDR2 sequences are KGHSH and LQKENI. V gave up 8 bases and J gave up 9 bases, with 22 bases separating them. The CDR3 sequence is CASAEIQGPTAQYF. The CDR3 nucleotides are TGTGCCAGCGCGGAAATACAGGGCCCAACGGCCCAGTACTTC. The variable domain in full, completed from reference TRBV18 and TRBJ2-5, reads NAGVMQNPRHLVRRRGQEARLRCSPMKGHSHVYWYRQLPEEGLKFMVYLQKENIIDESGMPKERFSAEFPKEGPSILRIQQVVRGDSAAYFCASAEIQGPTAQYFGPGTRLLVL.

This chain's CDR3 is CSARGGLSDNEQFF. As DNA, the CDR3 is TGCAGTGCTAGAGGGGGGCTAAGTGACAATGAGCAGTTCTTC. This chain links TRBV20-1 with TRBJ2-1; possibly TRBD1 for D (6 bases). V was clipped by 1 base and J by 5 bases, with 12 bases between them. The CDR3 totals 14 residues. Per the germline V gene, CDR1 is DFQATT and CDR2 is SNEGSKA (reference sequence).

The chain links TRBV20-1 to TRBJ2-2; 10 bases align to TRBD2. V lost 6 bases to trimming and J lost 5 bases; unmatched junction nucleotides: 3. CDR3 length: 13 amino acids. The germline CDR1 and CDR2 sequences are DFQATT and SNEGSKA (reference sequence). CDR3 coding DNA: TGCAGTGCCCAGACTAGCGGGACCGGGGAGCTGTTTTTT. Residues: CSAQTSGTGELFF.

This chain connects TRBV2 to TRBJ1-5; a possible D gene is TRBD1 (6 bases). Trimming pared 5 bases from V and 3 bases from J, leaving 8 bases between. The CDR3 loop spans 13 amino acids. From germline, CDR1 is SNHLY and CDR2 FYNNEI. The CDR3 spells CASSRDINQPQHF. CDR3 nucleotide sequence: TGTGCCAGCAGTCGGGACATCAATCAGCCCCAGCATTTT.

The V call is TRBV23-1, the J call TRBJ1-2, with no clear D. TRBV23-1 is an open reading frame, and its role is uncertain. This CDR3 has 13 residues. Between the trimmed V and J ends, which lost 7 bases and 5 bases, there was a span of 14 bases. CDR3: CASNSAPGYGYTF. CDR3 in DNA: TGCGCCAGCAATTCGGCCCCGGGGTATGGCTACACCTTC.

The chain has TRBV30 and TRBJ2-3, with 8 bases matching TRBD2. This CDR3 region has 13 residues. Trimming took 4 bases from V and 0 from J; bases not matched to a gene: 0. Germline V lookup: CDR1 GTSNPN, CDR2 SVGIG (reference sequence). The CDR3 protein is CAWTSGSTDTQYF. Here the CDR3 DNA reads TGTGCCTGGACTAGCGGGAGCACAGATACGCAGTATTTT. The complete variable domain, with remaining parts taken from reference TRBV30 and TRBJ2-3, reads SQTIHQWPATLVQPVGSPLSLECTVEGTSNPNLYWYRQAAGRGLQLLFYSVGIGQISSEVPQNLSASRPQDRQFILSSKKLLLSDSGFYLCAWTSGSTDTQYFGPGTRLTVL.

This rearrangement joins TRBV29-1 to TRBJ2-3, with D tentatively TRBD1 (5 bases). V lost 4 bases, J lost 2 bases, and 10 bases lay in between. The CDR3 sequence is 13 residues long. Germline values: CDR1 SQVTM, CDR2 ANQGSEA. Here the CDR3 DNA reads TGCAGCGTTGCTTCGACAGCCACAGATACGCAGTATTTT. Translation gives CSVASTATDTQYF.

V is TRBV14 and J is TRBJ1-1; 7 nucleotides agree with TRBD1. Germline CDR1 SGHDN, CDR2 FVKESK. This CDR3 region has 17 residues. J lost 0 bases, V lost 0 bases, and 7 bases had no gene match. CDR3 sequence: CASSQDHGGGMNTEAFF. The CDR3 DNA reads TGTGCCAGCAGCCAAGATCATGGAGGGGGCATGAACACTGAAGCTTTCTTT.

The chain combines TRBV11-1 with TRBJ2-5; D unclear. Trimming took off 5 bases at V and 1 base at J, with 8 bases between the two ends. Germline CDR1 SGHAT, CDR2 FQDESV (reference sequence). This CDR3 has 13 amino acids. DNA of the CDR3: TGTGCCAGCAGCCGACGGTTCCAAGAGACCCAGTACTTC. This encodes CASSRRFQETQYF.

This chain uses TRBV15 with TRBJ2-3, with D possibly being TRBD2 (5 bases). The CDR3 has 15 amino acids. V shed 3 bases and J shed 0 bases, with 10 bases lying between them. The V gene's germline CDR1 is LNHNV and CDR2 YYDKDF (reference sequence). The CDR3 region has the DNA TGTGCCACCAGCAGCGAGCGGTATAGCACAGATACGCAGTATTTT. It codes for CATSSERYSTDTQYF. The variable domain in full, completed from reference TRBV15 and TRBJ2-3, reads DAMVIQNPRYQVTQFGKPVTLSCSQTLNHNVMYWYQQKSSQAPKLLFHYYDKDFNNEADTPDNFQSRRPNTSFCFLDIRSPGLGDTAMYLCATSSERYSTDTQYFGPGTRLTVL.

This rearrangement joins TRBV9 to TRBJ1-3; D unresolved. The germline gives CDR1 SGDLS, CDR2 YYNGEE. Trimming left V 1 base short and J 4 bases short, with 12 bases between. The CDR3 is 15 amino acids. The CDR3 DNA reads as TGTGCCAGCAGCGTACGCACCACTCCAGGAAACACCATATATTTT. This translates into CASSVRTTPGNTIYF. The full variable domain, with the rest looked up from reference TRBV9 and TRBJ1-3, is DSGVTQTPKHLITATGQRVTLRCSPRSGDLSVYWYQQSLDQGLQFLIQYYNGEERAKGNILERFSAQQFPDLHSELNLSSLELGDSALYFCASSVRTTPGNTIYFGEGSWLTVV.

The genes are TRBV4-1 and TRBJ2-7; 9 bases fit TRBD2. V dropped 3 bases and J dropped 2; count of bases not matched to a gene: 5. Per germline, CDR1 MGHRA and CDR2 YSYEKL. The CDR3 spans 15 residues. CDR3: CASSQQTSGPYEQYF. Written as DNA, the CDR3 is TGCGCCAGCAGCCAGCAGACTAGCGGACCCTACGAGCAGTACTTC.

This sequence joins TRBV7-2 and TRBJ2-5, with D unresolved. This CDR3 spans 14 amino acids. V gave up 1 base and J gave up 5 bases, with 11 bases separating them. CDR1 is SGHTA, CDR2 FQGNSA, per germline. The CDR3 spells CASSLGLKRETQYF. The CDR3 region has the DNA TGTGCCAGCAGCTTAGGACTCAAGAGGGAGACCCAGTACTTC.